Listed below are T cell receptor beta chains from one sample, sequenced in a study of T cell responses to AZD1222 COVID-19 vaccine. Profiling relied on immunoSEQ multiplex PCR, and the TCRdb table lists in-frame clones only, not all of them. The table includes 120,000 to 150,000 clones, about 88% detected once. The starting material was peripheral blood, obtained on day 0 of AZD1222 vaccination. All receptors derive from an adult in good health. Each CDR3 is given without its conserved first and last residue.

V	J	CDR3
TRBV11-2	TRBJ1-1	ASSRTGGGTEAF
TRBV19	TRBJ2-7	ASSPTGGAYEQY
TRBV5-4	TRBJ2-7	ASSGGLAGGSYEQY
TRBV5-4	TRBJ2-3	ASSLSARTSPDTQY
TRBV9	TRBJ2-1	ASSVKREAGRDEQF
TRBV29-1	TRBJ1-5	SVSVGGNQPQH
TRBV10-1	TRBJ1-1	ASSEYLGISEAF
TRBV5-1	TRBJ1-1	ASSLGLSNTEAF
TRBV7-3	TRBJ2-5	ASSSAGRGETQY
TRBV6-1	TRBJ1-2	ASSEGAGTGFDGYT
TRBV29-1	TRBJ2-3	SPSQGTSTDTQY
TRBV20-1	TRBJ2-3	SASASPDTQY
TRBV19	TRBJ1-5	ASSMLKWGSNQPQH
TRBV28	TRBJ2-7	ASSLTGRYLYEQY
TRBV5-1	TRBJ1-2	ASSEGHLNGYT
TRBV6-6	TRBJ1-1	ASSTAGTGAEAF
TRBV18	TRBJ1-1	ASSPNRALTVRNTEAF
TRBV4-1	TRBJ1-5	ASSQAEAQPQH
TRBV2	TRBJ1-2	ASSRGLDYGYT
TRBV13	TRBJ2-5	ASSRTVGTSSQETQY
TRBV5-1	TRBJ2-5	ASSLVGGQETQY
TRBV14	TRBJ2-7	ASSQDPGTHYEQY
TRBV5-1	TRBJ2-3	ASSGLRRDTQY
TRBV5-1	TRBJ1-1	ASSLDSGITEAF
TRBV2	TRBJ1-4	ASSPTGATNEKLF
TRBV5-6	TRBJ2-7	ASSLPGALDEQY
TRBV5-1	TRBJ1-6	ASRPLGQGSFNSPLH
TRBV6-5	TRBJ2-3	ASSYRLPSTDTQY
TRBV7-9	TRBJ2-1	ASSSRRVDWNEQF
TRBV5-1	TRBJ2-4	ASSLGTGGSKNIQY
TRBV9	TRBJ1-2	ASSVHGGGDGYT
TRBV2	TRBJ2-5	ASSEPLGTSGREETQY
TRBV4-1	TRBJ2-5	ASSRLQGDQETQY
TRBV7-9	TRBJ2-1	ASSLEAGWNEQF
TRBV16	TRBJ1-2	ASSPTGIYGYT
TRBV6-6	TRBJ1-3	ASSLAYRGTGVFSGNTIY
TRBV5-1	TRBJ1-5	ASSLEQGNQPQH
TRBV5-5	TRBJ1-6	ASSLIADSRLVRPLH
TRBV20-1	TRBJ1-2	SASKLRYGYT
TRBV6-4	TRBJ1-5	ASRATGSSNQPQH
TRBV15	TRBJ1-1	ATSRDRRTANTEAF
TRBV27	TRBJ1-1	ASSQTLRAEAF
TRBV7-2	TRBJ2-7	ASSPWGGTSYEQY
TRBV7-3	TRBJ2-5	ASSPVGGQETQY
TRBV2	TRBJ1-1	ANAYRGTEAF
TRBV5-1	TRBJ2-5	ASSLTSGGWETQY